These 9 T cell receptor beta chains originate from one sample sequenced in a study of OX40 agonist ivuxolimab in advanced cancers. Sequenced by immunoSEQ multiplex PCR; TCRdb stores in-frame clones only, minus some. The profile shows about 86,000 clones, approximately 90% of them singletons. Material: CD4+ or CD8+ T cells sorted from blood, obtained in a trial of the OX40 agonist ivuxolimab. These receptors were obtained from an adult with an advanced solid tumor such as melanoma, head and neck, liver or kidney cancer.

This chain links TRBV18 with TRBJ2-1, with TRBD1 identical over 9 bases. The CDR3 covers 14 residues. V dropped 3 bases and J dropped 5; count of bases not matched to a gene: 2. From germline, CDR1 is KGHSH and CDR2 LQKENI. The CDR3, as DNA: TGTGCCAGCTCACCGGGACAGGGTCACAATGAGCAGTTCTTC. This translates into CASSPGQGHNEQFF. Supplemented by reference TRBV18 and TRBJ2-1, the full variable domain reads NAGVMQNPRHLVRRRGQEARLRCSPMKGHSHVYWYRQLPEEGLKFMVYLQKENIIDESGMPKERFSAEFPKEGPSILRIQQVVRGDSAAYFCASSPGQGHNEQFFGPGTRLTVL.

This clone was counted once. This chain connects TRBV7-3 to TRBJ2-7; 9 nucleotides line up with TRBD1. The germline gives CDR1 SGHTA, CDR2 FQGTGA. V lost 5 bases, J lost 7 bases, and 6 bases stayed unmatched. This CDR3 contains 13 residues. In DNA form, the CDR3 reads TGTGCCAGCAGCCTGGACAGGGGATTGGAGCAGTACTTC. It encodes CASSLDRGLEQYF.

The V call is TRBV11-2, the J call TRBJ1-3; D is undetermined. The V end was cut by 3 bases, the J end by 3 bases, with 3 bases between. Per germline, CDR1 SGHAT and CDR2 FQNNGV. The CDR3 is made up of 12 amino acids. The CDR3 protein is CASSFGGNTIYF. In nucleotides, the CDR3 is TGTGCCAGCAGCTTCGGTGGAAACACCATATATTTT.

The chain links TRBV6-4 to TRBJ1-5, with D possibly TRBD1 on 5 matching bases. The germline gives CDR1 MRHNA, CDR2 SNTAGT. This CDR3 spans 15 amino acids. V lost 5 bases and J 3 bases, leaving 14 bases between the germline ends. The CDR3 is CASSMGTGHNQPQHF. The CDR3 bases are TGTGCCAGCAGTATGGGGACGGGGCACAATCAGCCCCAGCATTTT.

This clone was found once. The chain has TRBV28 and TRBJ2-5, with 11 bases lining up with TRBD2. The CDR3 runs 16 residues. J lost 3 bases, V lost 4 bases, and 7 bases had no gene match. Germline CDR1 and CDR2: MDHEN and SYDVKM. The CDR3 reads CASSSSGGPTKETQYF. The CDR3 DNA sequence: TGTGCCAGCAGTTCTAGCGGGGGGCCCACCAAAGAGACCCAGTACTTC. The full variable domain, its missing parts supplied by reference TRBV28 and TRBJ2-5, is DVKVTQSSRYLVKRTGEKVFLECVQDMDHENMFWYRQDPGLGLRLIYFSYDVKMKEKGDIPEGYSVSREKKERFSLILESASTNQTSMYLCASSSSGGPTKETQYFGPGTRLLVL.

J is TRBJ2-1 and V is TRBV7-3; D ambiguous. The CDR3 length is 14 residues. CDR1 is SGHTA and CDR2 is FQGTGA in the germline V gene. V was cut by 2 bases and J by 7 bases, with 12 bases left in between. The CDR3 DNA reads TGTGCCAGCAGCTTAGGTCCTTCCTCGAATGAGCAGTTCTTC. Translated: CASSLGPSSNEQFF. The full variable domain, with the rest looked up from reference TRBV7-3 and TRBJ2-1, is GAGVSQTPSNKVTEKGKYVELRCDPISGHTALYWYRQSLGQGPEFLIYFQGTGAADDSGLPNDRFFAVRPEGSVSTLKIQRTERGDSAVYLCASSLGPSSNEQFFGPGTRLTVL.

The gene calls are TRBV7-9 and TRBJ2-7; D is uncertain. Looked up from germline, CDR1 is SEHNR and CDR2 is FQNEAQ (reference sequence). The CDR3 consists of 15 residues. Trimming shortened V by 5 bases and J by 2 bases, and 16 bases separated the two germline ends. The chain's CDR3 is CASSPQTQSPYEQYF. Here the CDR3 DNA reads TGTGCCAGCAGCCCCCAGACTCAGTCCCCCTACGAGCAGTACTTC.

V usage is TRBV6-1 and J usage is TRBJ1-1; D perhaps matches TRBD1 (5 bases). The CDR3 extends over 14 amino acids. Trimming took 0 bases from V and 1 from J, leaving 6 bases between them. Germline V gives CDR1 MNHNS, CDR2 SASEGT. CDR3 coding DNA: TGTGCCAGCAGTGAAGCGGGGGAGAACACTGAAGCTTTCTTT. This sequence encodes CASSEAGENTEAFF.

The genes are TRBV5-1 and TRBJ2-3; TRBD2 agrees at 11 bases. The CDR3 extends over 14 amino acids. J lost 3 bases, V lost 5 bases, and 2 bases had no gene match. Germline values: CDR1 SGHRS, CDR2 YFSETQ. CDR3 sequence (DNA): TGCGCCAGCAGTGGGACTAGCGGAACAGATACGCAGTATTTT. Protein sequence: CASSGTSGTDTQYF.